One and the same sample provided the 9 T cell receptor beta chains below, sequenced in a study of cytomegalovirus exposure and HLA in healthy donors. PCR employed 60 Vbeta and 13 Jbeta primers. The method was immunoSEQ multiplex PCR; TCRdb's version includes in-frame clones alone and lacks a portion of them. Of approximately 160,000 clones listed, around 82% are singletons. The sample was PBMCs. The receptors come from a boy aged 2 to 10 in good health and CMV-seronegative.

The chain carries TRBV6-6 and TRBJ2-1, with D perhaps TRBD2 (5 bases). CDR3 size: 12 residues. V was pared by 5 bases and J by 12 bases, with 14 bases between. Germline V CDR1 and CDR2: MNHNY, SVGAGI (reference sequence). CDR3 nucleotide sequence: TGTGCCAGCAGTGGAATCCTCAGCGGGCAGTTCTTC. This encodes CASSGILSGQFF.

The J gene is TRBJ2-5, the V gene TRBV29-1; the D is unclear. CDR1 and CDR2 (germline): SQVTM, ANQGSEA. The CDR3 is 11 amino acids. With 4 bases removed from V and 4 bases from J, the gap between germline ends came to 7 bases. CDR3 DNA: TGCAGCGTTGCAGCTAGAGAGACCCAGTACTTC. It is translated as CSVAARETQYF.

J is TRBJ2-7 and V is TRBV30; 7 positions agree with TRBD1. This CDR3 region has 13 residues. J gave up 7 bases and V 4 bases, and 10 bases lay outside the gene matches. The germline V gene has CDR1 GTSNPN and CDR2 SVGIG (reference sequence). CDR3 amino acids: CAWKITGDGEQYF. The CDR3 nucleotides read TGTGCCTGGAAGATTACAGGGGACGGAGAGCAGTACTTC.

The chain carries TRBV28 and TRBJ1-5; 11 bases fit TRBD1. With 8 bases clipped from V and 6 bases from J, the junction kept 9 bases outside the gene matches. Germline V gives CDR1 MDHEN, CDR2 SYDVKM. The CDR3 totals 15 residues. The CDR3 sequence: CASEPAGTGGQPQHF. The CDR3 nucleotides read TGTGCCAGCGAGCCGGCCGGGACAGGGGGTCAGCCCCAGCATTTT.

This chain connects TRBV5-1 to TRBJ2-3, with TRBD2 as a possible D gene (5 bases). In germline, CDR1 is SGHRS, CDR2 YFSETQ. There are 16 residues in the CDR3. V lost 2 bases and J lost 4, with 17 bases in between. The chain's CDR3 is CASSFRGAANSDTQYF. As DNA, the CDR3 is TGCGCCAGCAGCTTTAGAGGAGCGGCGAACTCAGATACGCAGTATTTT.

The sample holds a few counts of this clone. CDR3 in DNA: TGTGCCAGCAGTTTAGTTTCCTACAATGAGCAGTTCTTC. It encodes CASSLVSYNEQFF. This rearrangement joins TRBV6-6 to TRBJ2-1; D remains unclear. This CDR3 has 13 residues. Per the germline V gene, CDR1 is MNHNY and CDR2 is SVGAGI (reference sequence). V lost 4 bases and J lost 1, with 5 bases in between.

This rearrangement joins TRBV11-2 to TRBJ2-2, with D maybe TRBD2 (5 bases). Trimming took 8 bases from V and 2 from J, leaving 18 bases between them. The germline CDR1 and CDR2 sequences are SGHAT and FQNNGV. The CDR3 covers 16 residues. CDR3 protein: CASPQSREFNTGELFF. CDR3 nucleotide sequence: TGTGCCAGCCCCCAAAGTCGGGAATTCAACACCGGGGAGCTGTTTTTT.

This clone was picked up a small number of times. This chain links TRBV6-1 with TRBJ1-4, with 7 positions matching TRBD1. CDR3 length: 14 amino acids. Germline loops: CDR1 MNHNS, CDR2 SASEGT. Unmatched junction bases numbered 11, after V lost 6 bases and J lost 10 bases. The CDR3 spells CASRPTGYAGKLFF. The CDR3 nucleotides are TGTGCCAGCAGGCCGACAGGGTACGCGGGAAAACTGTTTTTT.

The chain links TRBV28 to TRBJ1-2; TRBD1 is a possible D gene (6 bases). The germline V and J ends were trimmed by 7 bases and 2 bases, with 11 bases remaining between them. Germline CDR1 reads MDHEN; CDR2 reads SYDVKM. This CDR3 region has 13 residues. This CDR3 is CASTGGGNYGYTF. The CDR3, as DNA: TGTGCCAGCACCGGGGGGGGCAACTATGGCTACACCTTC.